This T cell receptor beta chain was retrieved from a study of radiation and T cells in renal cell carcinoma. The study's findings and limits: No pretreatment tumor biopsies were available for baseline clonotypes.

Comments on this clone: What it binds is unknown.

Trimming left V 4 bases short and J 7 bases short, with 12 bases between. Germline V gene data show CDR1 as SGHKS and CDR2 as YYEKEE (reference sequence). The CDR3 loop spans 13 amino acids. Method: immunoSEQ multiplex PCR; TCRdb's copy keeps in-frame clones and lacks some. This sample has around 81,000 clones, with around 81% found just once. Time point of the sample: blood 4 weeks post-SBRT, at nephrectomy. The sample's treatment: 15 Gy SBRT to primary tumor, nephrectomy 4 weeks later. This renal cell carcinoma was of the clear cell type. The origin of this receptor is a man aged 45 to 65 with renal cell carcinoma. The starting material was blood, obtained from a patient whose treatment included radiotherapy and nephrectomy. The chain combines TRBV5-5 with TRBJ2-1; no firm D call. The chain's CDR3 is CASSPTLANEQFF. DNA of the CDR3: TGTGCCAGCAGCCCCACCTTGGCAAATGAGCAGTTCTTC. The full variable domain, with the rest looked up from reference TRBV5-5 and TRBJ2-1, is DAGVTQSPTHLIKTRGQQVTLRCSPISGHKSVSWYQQVLGQGPQFIFQYYEKEERGRGNFPDRFSARQFPNYSSELNVNALLLGDSALYLCASSPTLANEQFFGPGTRLTVL.